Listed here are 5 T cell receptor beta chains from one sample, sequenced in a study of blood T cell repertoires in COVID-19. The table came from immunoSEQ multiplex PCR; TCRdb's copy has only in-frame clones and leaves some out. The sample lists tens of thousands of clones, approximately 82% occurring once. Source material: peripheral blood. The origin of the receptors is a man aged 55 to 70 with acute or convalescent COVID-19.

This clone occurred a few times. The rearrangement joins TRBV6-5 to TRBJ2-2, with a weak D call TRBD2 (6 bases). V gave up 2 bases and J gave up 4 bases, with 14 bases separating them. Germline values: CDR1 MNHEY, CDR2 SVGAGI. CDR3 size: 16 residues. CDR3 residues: CASSYGDLRGTGELFF. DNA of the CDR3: TGTGCCAGCAGTTACGGGGACTTACGTGGCACCGGGGAGCTGTTTTTT.

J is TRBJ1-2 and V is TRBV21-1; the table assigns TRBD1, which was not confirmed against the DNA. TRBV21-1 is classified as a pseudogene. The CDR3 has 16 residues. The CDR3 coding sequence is TGTGCCAGCAGCAAAGAAGGGACAGGGCTAAGTCATGGCTACACCTTC. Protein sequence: CASSKEGTGLSHGYTF.

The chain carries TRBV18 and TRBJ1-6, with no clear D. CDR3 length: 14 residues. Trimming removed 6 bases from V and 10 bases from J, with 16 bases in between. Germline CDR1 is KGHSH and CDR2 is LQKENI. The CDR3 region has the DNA TGTGCCAGCTCCGAGGGTCAGTCATGGTCACCCCTCCACTTT. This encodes CASSEGQSWSPLHF.

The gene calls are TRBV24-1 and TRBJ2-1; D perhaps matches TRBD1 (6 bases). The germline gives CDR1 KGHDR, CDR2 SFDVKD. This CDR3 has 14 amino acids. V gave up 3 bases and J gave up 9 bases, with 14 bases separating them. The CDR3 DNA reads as TGTGCCACCAGTGATCTACACCGGGACACTGAGCAGTTCTTC. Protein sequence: CATSDLHRDTEQFF.

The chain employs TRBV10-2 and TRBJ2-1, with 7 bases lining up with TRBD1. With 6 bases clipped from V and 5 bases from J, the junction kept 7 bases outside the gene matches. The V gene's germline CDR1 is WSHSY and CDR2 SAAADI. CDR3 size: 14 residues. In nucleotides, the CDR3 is TGCGCCAGCAGAAGGGGTGGGACAGACAATGAGCAGTTCTTC. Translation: CASRRGGTDNEQFF.